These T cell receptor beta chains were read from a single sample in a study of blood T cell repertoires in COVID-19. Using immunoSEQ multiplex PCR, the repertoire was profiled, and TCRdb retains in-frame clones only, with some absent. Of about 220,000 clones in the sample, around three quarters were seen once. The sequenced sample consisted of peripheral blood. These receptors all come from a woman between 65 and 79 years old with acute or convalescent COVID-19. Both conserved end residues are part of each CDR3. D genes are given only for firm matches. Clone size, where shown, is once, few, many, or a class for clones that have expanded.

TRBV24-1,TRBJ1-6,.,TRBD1,TGTGCCACCAGTGATGGGACAGAGGGTAATTCACCCCTCCACTTT,CATSDGTEGNSPLHF
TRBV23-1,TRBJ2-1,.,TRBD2,TGCGCCAGCAGTCAACCGGGCAGGAGCCCCTTACTAGCGGGGGGGGAGTTCAATGAGCAGTTCTTC,CASSQPGRSPLLAGGEFNEQFF
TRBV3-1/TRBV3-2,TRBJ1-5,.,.,TGTGCCAGCAGCCAAGATCGCCAGGCCAGCCAGCCCCAGCATTTT,CASSQDRQASQPQHF
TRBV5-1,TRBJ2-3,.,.,TGCGCCAGCAGCTTGACCGTATCAATCCGAGCGCCAGATACGCAGTATTTT,CASSLTVSIRAPDTQYF
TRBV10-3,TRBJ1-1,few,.,TGTGCCATCAGTGAGCCGGTAACAGGGATGGAGACTGAAGCTTTCTTT,CAISEPVTGMETEAFF
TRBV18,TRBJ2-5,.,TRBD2,TGTGCCAGCTCACCACGGGGTCCCGGGGGGGCCGGAGAGACCCAGTACTTC,CASSPRGPGGAGETQYF
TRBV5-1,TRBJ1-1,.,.,TGCGCCAGCAGCATACAGGGTTTTGGCATGAACACTGAAGCTTTCTTT,CASSIQGFGMNTEAFF
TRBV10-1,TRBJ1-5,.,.,TGCGCCAGCAGTGAGGGGGCTCAGCCCCAGCATTTT,CASSEGAQPQHF
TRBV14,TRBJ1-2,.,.,TGTGCCAGCAGCCAGGGCCGTTATGGCTACACCTTC,CASSQGRYGYTF
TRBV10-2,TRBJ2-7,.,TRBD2,TGCGCCAGCAGTGCAGGAAGGACTAGCGGGGGGGCGAACGAGCAGTACTTC,CASSAGRTSGGANEQYF
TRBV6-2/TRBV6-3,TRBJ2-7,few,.,TGTGCCAGCAGTTACGTTCGCAGGGCTGCAAGCTCCTACGAGCAGTACTTC,CASSYVRRAASSYEQYF
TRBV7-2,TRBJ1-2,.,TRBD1,TGTGCCAGCAGCTCGGGACAGGGGCTTGGCTACACCTTC,CASSSGQGLGYTF
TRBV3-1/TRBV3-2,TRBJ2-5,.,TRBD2,TGTGCCAGCAGCCTTCGGGGGGGCCAAGAGACCCAGTACTTC,CASSLRGGQETQYF
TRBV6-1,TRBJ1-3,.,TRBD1,TGTGCCAGCAGTGACCGGGACAGCTCTGGAAACACCATATATTTT,CASSDRDSSGNTIYF
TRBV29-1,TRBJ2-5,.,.,TGCAGCGTACAGTACCAAGAGACCCAGTACTTC,CSVQYQETQYF
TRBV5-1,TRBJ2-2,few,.,TGCGCCAGCAGCTTATCCCCGGCAGGGCTCACCGGGGAGCTGTTTTTT,CASSLSPAGLTGELFF
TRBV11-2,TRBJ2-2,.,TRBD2,TGTGCCAACCGCGGGGGACGAACCGGGGAGCTGTTTTTT,CANRGGRTGELFF
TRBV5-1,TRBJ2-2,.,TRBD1,TGCGCCAGCAGCTTGAGTCCGGACAGGACCACCGGGGAGCTGTTTTTT,CASSLSPDRTTGELFF
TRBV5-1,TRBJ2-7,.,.,TGCGCCAGCAGCTTCGGGGAAGGCAAGCAGTACTTC,CASSFGEGKQYF
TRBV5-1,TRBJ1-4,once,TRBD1,TGCGCCAGCAGCCAGAACCCGACAGGGGAGGGGGAAAAACTGTTTTTT,CASSQNPTGEGEKLFF
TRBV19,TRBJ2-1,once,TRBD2,TGTGCCAGTAGTCAGCTAGCGGCGTACAATGAGCAGTTCTTC,CASSQLAAYNEQFF
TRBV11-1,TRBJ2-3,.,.,TGTGCCAGCAGCTTAAACAGTTTTACAGATACGCAGTATTTT,CASSLNSFTDTQYF
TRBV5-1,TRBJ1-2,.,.,TGCGCCAGCAGCTTGGGACCTGCAGGGTCAGACTATGGCTACACCTTC,CASSLGPAGSDYGYTF
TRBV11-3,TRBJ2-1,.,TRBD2,TGTGCCAGCAGCACTGGGACTAGCGGGGGCCATGAGCAGTTCTTC,CASSTGTSGGHEQFF
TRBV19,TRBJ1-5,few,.,TGTGCCAGTAGCGACAGCCTCCTGAGTAGCAATCAGCCCCAGCATTTT,CASSDSLLSSNQPQHF
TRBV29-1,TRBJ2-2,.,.,TGCAGCGTTGTTGTTAGGGGCTATCCCGGGGAGCTGTTTTTT,CSVVVRGYPGELFF
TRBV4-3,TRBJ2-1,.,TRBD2,TGCGCCAGCAGCCGAGACCCGTCTAGCGGGGGGGGCAATGAGCAGTTCTTC,CASSRDPSSGGGNEQFF
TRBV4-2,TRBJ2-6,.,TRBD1,TGTGCCAGCAGCCGGCGAGCCGCGGCAGGGGGCTCTGGGGCCAACGTCCTGACTTTC,CASSRRAAAGGSGANVLTF
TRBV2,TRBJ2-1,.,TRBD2,TGTGCCAGCAGTCAGACTAGCGGGGGGGCCAATGAGCAGTTCTTC,CASSQTSGGANEQFF
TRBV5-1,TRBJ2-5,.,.,TGCGCCAGCAGCTTGTTCCAACGAGAAGAGACCCAGTACTTC,CASSLFQREETQYF
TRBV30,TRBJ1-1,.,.,TGTGCCTGGGGTCTCGGCACTGAAGCTTTCTTT,CAWGLGTEAFF
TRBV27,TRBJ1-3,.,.,TGTGCCAGTTCTCCCACCTCAAGAGAACCGGGACTAAGGGGAAACACCATATATTTT,CASSPTSREPGLRGNTIYF
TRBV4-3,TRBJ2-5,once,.,TGCGCCAGCAGCTTCGGGATCTCAGAGACCCAGTACTTC,CASSFGISETQYF
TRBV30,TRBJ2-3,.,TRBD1,TGTGCCTGGAGTGTACAGGGGGCAGATACGCAGTATTTT,CAWSVQGADTQYF
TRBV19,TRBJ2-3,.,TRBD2,TGTGCCAGTAGTATAACGCGGACTAGCCGGCGGGGAGATACGCAGTATTTT,CASSITRTSRRGDTQYF
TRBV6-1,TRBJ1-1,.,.,TGTGCCAGCAGTGGGGGAATTAGGGGCCTGCGAAACACTGAAGCTTTCTTT,CASSGGIRGLRNTEAFF
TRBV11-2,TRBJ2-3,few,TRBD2,TGTGCCAGCAGCCGTAGCGGGGGGGCCCTAGATACGCAGTATTTT,CASSRSGGALDTQYF
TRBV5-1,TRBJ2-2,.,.,TGCGCCAGCAGCCCCAGCGGGCTTCGCTCTTCCGGGGAGCTGTTTTTT,CASSPSGLRSSGELFF
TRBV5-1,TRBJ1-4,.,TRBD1,TGCGCCAGCAGCTTAGGGACAGGTGGAGAAAAACTGTTTTTT,CASSLGTGGEKLFF
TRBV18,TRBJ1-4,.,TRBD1,TGTGCCAGCTCGCCCCGACAGGGGGAGGATGAAAAACTGTTTTTT,CASSPRQGEDEKLFF